This record looks at one TCR beta chain sequence and its context. Participants spanned ages about 18 to 100 years and resided in around 25 US areas. Original handling: Researchers report that nucleated cell counts were estimated from reference gene primer amplification. Libraries were prepared by immunoSEQ multiplex PCR; TCRdb keeps only in-frame clonotypes and omits some of them. Clone size and the V and J calls come from that table; the DNA yielded D and trimming. The data show some 330,000 clones, more than 85% seen once. This record comes from a study of blood T cell repertoires in COVID-19. Sequenced input: PBMCs or T cells enriched from blood (not recorded which). This clonotype was obtained from a woman in her thirties who had recovered from COVID-19.

CDR3 DNA: TGCAGCGCAACCCGCGGGGGGGAGAGTGAAGCTTTCTTT. Amino acid sequence: CSATRGGESEAFF. V usage is TRBV29-1 and J usage is TRBJ1-1; TRBD1 is a possible D gene (5 bases). The CDR3 covers 13 residues. V was cut by 7 bases and J by 7 bases, with 19 bases left in between. The germline CDR1 and CDR2 sequences are SQVTM and ANQGSEA.